This T cell receptor beta chain is from a study of regulatory T cells in long-lasting Graves disease. Findings and caveats of the study: TCR diversity was lower in persistent Graves' patients (versus newly diagnosed ones).

The CDR3 runs to 16 residues. V lost 4 bases and J lost 1, with 16 bases in between. CDR1 MNHEY and CDR2 SVGAGI come from the germline V gene. For this clonotype: Its target is unknown.

CDR3-region Arm-PCR and iRepertoire HTBI primers produced the TCR beta libraries. MiXCR, applied by TCRdb to the multiplex PCR reads, yields one record per CDR3 protein. Here the sample spans a few hundred thousand distinct CDR3 sequences, roughly a quarter being singletons. The time point: persistent/refractory GD, antithyroid drugs over 5 years with positive TRAb. Isolated PBMC RNA provided the starting material for the TCR library. The clonotype comes from a female donor with Graves disease. The chain links TRBV6-5 to TRBJ1-1; perhaps TRBD1 as D (5 bases). This specimen was peripheral blood mononuclear cells (PBMCs), taken when the disease was refractory, from a patient treated with antithyroid drugs. The chain's CDR3 is CASSLWRGEWNTEAFF. The CDR3 DNA reads as TGTGCCAGCAGTTTATGGAGGGGAGAGTGGAACACTGAAGCTTTCTTT.